This TCR beta chain was identified during a study of blood T cell repertoires in COVID-19. Study information: T cells, B-cell-depleted T cells, or PBMCs provided the cDNA or gDNA that served as material.

Assignments of participants to cohorts depended upon their own reported clinical history. Germline lookup yields CDR1 SNHLY and CDR2 FYNNEI. This CDR3 has 14 residues. V lost 7 bases, J lost 5 bases, and 8 bases stayed unmatched. The protocol was immunoSEQ multiplex PCR, while the TCRdb copy is restricted to in-frame clones and leaves out a portion. The table records around 320,000 clones, 85% to 90% of them present only once. The clonotype was recovered from a woman aged 50 to 65 who had been exposed to COVID-19. Sequenced material: PBMCs or T cells enriched from blood (not recorded which). The chain links TRBV2 to TRBJ2-3; 8 nucleotides line up with TRBD1. The CDR3 nucleotides are TGTGCCAGCAACCCGGGACAGGCGCAAGATACGCAGTATTTT. Protein: CASNPGQAQDTQYF. The whole variable domain, filled in from reference TRBV2 and TRBJ2-3, reads EPEVTQTPSHQVTQMGQEVILRCVPISNHLYFYWYRQILGQKVEFLVSFYNNEISEKSEIFDDQFSVERPDGSNFTLKIRSTKLEDSAMYFCASNPGQAQDTQYFGPGTRLTVL.